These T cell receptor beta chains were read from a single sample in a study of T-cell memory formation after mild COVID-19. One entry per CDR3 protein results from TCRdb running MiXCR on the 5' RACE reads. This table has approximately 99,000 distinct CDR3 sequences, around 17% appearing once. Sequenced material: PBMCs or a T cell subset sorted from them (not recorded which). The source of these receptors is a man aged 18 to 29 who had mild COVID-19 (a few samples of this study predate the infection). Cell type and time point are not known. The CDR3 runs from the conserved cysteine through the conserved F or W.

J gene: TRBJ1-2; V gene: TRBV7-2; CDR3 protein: CASSFGGNYGYTF
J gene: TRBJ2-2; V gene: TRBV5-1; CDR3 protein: CASSQLTATGELFF
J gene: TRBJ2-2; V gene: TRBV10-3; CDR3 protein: CAISWGGSITGELFF
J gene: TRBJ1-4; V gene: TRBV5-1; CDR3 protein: CASRPQTGFNEKLFF
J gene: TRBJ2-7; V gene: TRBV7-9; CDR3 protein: CASSPTSDHYEQYF
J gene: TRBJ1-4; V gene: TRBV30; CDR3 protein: CAWTRGFNEKLFF
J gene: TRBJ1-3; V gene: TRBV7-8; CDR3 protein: CASSDFGNTIYF
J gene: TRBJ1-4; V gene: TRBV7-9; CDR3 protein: CASSDLSNEKLFF
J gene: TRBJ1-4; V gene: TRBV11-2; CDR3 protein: CASSLFETVNEKLFF
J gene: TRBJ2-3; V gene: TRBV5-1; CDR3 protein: CASSQNTGMTDTQYF
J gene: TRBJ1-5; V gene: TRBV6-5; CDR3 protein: CASRYRVNQPQHF
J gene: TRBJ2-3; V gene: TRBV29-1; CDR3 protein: CSVDALSDTQYF
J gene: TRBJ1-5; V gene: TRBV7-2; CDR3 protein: CASSLFGQNSNQPQHF
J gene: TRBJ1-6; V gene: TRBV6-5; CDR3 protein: CASSRRTGFGSPLHF
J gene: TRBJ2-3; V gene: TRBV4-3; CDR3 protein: CASSLQRGDTQYF
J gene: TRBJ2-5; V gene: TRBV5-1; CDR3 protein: CATKGLAVQETQYF
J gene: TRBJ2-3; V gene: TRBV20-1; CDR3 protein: CSARGLADTQYF
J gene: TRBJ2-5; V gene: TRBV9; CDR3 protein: CASSVSLQGQETQYF
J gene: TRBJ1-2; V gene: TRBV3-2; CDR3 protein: CASSQGTGVDYGYTF
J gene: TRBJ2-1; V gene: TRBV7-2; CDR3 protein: CASSFSGDEQFF
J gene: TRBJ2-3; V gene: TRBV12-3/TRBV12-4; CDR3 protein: CASILRGSTDTQYF
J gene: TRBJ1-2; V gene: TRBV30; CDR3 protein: CAWSRGLLSGYTF
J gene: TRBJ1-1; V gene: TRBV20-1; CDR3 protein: CSATGTGGRGGTEAFF
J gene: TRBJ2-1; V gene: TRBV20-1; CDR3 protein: CSARGRGGENEQFF
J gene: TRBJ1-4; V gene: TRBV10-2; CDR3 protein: CATMGEKLFF
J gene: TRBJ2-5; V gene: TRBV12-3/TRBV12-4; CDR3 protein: CASSLGVASGAQETQYF
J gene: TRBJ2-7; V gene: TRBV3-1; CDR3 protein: CASSPQPTETYEQYF
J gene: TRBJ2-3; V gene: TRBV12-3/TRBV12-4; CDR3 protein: CASSPSGGTDTQYF
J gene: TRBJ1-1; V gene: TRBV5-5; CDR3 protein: CASSSRTGDGLVPEAFF
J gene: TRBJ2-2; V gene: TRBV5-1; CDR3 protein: CASSLVGENTGELFF
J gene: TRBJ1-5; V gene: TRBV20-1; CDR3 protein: CSATQGEDQPQHF